This T cell receptor beta chain was profiled in a study of T and B cells in COVID-19 patients. Trimming removed 4 bases from V and 8 bases from J, with 14 bases in between. Looked up from germline, CDR1 is ENHRY and CDR2 is SYGVKD. This CDR3 has 13 amino acids. Blood genomic DNA input for TRB amplification was roughly 230-550 ng. TRB rearrangements were amplified by multiplex PCR with BIOMED2 TRB-A/B primers. One entry per CDR3 protein, called by TCRdb with MiXCR from the multiplex PCR reads. Of roughly 15,000 distinct CDR3 sequences detected, roughly 28% appear once; the ten largest clones hold around 4.2%.

The J gene is TRBJ1-2, the V gene TRBV10-3, with a weak D call TRBD1 (6 bases). The TCR was taken from a human donor who had recovered from COVID-19. The sequencing input was blood. Here the CDR3 DNA reads TGTGCCATCAGTGCCCACAGGGACGACGGCTACACCTTC. Translation gives CAISAHRDDGYTF.